This entry is about one TCR beta chain. This CDR3 region has 15 residues. Germline V gene data show CDR1 as LNHNV and CDR2 as YYDKDF (reference sequence). V was trimmed by 1 base and J by 6 bases, leaving 13 bases between them. This entry comes from a study of response to subunit inactivated influenza vaccine. TCRdb passed the RT-PCR reads through MiXCR, listing each CDR3 protein once. The data contain hundreds of thousands of distinct CDR3 sequences, under 15% of them singletons. This sequence was found in a man between 45 and 60 years old who received an inactivated influenza vaccine. The specimen comprised PBMCs from blood, sampled about 6 weeks after vaccination. The V gene is TRBV15, the J gene TRBJ2-1, with a possible D match to TRBD1 (6 bases). Here the CDR3 DNA reads TGTGCCACCAGCAGAGTCCGGGACACCCGCAATGAGCAGTTCTTC. Its protein product is CATSRVRDTRNEQFF.